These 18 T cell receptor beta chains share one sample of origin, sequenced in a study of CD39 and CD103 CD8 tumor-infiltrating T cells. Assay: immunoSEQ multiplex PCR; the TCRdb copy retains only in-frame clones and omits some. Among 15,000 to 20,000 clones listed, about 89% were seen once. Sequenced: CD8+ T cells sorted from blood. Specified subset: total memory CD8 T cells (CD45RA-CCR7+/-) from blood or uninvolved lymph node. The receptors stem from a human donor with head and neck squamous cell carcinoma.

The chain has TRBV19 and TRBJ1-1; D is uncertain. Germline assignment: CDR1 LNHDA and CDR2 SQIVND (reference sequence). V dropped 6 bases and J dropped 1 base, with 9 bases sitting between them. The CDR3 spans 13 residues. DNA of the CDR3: TGTGCCAGTAGATTGGGTCCGAACACTGAAGCTTTCTTT. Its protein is CASRLGPNTEAFF.

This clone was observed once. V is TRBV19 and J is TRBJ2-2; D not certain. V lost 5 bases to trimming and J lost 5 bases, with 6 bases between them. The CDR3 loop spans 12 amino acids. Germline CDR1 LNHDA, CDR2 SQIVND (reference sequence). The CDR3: CASSPMTGELFF. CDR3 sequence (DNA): TGTGCCAGTAGTCCGATGACCGGGGAGCTGTTTTTT.

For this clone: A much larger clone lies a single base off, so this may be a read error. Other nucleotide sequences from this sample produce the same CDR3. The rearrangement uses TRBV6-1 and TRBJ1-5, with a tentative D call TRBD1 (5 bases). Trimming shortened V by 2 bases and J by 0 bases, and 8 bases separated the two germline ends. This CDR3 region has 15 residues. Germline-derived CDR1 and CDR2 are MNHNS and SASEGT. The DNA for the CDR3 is TGTGCCAGCAGTGAATATGGGGGTAGCAATCAGCCCCAGCATTTT. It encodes CASSEYGGSNQPQHF.

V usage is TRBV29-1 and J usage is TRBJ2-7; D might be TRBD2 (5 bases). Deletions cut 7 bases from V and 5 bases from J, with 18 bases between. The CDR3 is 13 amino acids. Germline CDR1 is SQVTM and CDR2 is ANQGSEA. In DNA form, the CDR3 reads TGCAGCGCCCGGGAAAGCCCAGCCAACGAGCAGTACTTC. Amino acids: CSARESPANEQYF.

CDR3 sequence (DNA): TGTGCCAGCGGACAACGATTCACAATGGGAGATACGCAGTATTTT. Translated: CASGQRFTMGDTQYF. The chain carries TRBV13 and TRBJ2-3, with D possibly matching TRBD1 (5 bases). The CDR3 runs 15 residues. The germline V gene has CDR1 PRHDT and CDR2 FYEKMQ (reference sequence). Trimming shortened V by 8 bases and J by 5 bases, and 20 bases separated the two germline ends.

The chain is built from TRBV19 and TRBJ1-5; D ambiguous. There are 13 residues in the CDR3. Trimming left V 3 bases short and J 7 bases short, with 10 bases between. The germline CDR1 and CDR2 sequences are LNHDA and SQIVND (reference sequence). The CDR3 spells CASSILNSQPQHF. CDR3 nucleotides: TGTGCCAGTAGTATCCTGAACTCACAGCCCCAGCATTTT.

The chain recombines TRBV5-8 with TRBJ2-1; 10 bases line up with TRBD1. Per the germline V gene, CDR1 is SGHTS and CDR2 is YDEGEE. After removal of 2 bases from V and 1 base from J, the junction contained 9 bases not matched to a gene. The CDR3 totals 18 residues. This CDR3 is CASSFPGTGVISYNEQFF. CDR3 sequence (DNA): TGTGCCAGCAGCTTCCCCGGGACAGGGGTAATTTCCTACAATGAGCAGTTCTTC.

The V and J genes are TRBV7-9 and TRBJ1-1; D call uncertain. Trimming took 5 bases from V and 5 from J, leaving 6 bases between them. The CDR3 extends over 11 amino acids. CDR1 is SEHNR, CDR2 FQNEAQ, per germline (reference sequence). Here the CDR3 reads CASSELTEAFF. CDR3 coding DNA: TGTGCCAGCAGCGAATTAACTGAAGCTTTCTTT.

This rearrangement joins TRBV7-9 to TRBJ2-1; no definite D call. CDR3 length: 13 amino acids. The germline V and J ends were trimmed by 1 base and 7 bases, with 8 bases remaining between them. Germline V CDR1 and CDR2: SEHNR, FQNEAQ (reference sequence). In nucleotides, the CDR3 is TGTGCCAGCAGCTTAGTCCGTATAAATGAGCAGTTCTTC. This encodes CASSLVRINEQFF.

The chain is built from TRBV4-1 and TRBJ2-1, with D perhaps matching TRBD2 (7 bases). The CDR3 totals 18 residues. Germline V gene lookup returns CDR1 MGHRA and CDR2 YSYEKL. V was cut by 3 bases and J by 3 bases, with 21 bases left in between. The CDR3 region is CASSHVVAGAVFYNEQFF. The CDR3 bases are TGCGCCAGCAGCCACGTGGTGGCGGGGGCTGTATTCTACAATGAGCAGTTCTTC.

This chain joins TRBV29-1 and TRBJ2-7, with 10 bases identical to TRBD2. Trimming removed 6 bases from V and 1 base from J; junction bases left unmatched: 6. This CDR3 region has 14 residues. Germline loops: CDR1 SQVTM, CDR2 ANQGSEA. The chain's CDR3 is CSVLTTSGSYEQYF. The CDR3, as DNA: TGCAGCGTCCTCACGACTAGCGGGTCCTACGAGCAGTACTTC.

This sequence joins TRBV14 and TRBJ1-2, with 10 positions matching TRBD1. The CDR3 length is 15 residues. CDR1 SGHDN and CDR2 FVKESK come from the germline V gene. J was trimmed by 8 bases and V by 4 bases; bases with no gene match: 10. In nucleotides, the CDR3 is TGTGCCAGCAGCCCCTGGGACAGGGGATGGGGGGGCTACACCTTC. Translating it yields CASSPWDRGWGGYTF.

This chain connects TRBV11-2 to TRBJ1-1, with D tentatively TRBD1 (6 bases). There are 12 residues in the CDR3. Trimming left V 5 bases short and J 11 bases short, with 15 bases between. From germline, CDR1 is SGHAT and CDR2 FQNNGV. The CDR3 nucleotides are TGTGCCAGCAGCCCCCAGATAGGGGGGGCTTTCTTT. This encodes CASSPQIGGAFF.

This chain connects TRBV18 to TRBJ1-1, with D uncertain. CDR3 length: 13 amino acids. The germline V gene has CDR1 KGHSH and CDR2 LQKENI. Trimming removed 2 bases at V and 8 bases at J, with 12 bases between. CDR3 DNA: TGTGCCAGCTCACCAGGGTCCCAGCAAGAAGCTTTCTTT. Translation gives CASSPGSQQEAFF.

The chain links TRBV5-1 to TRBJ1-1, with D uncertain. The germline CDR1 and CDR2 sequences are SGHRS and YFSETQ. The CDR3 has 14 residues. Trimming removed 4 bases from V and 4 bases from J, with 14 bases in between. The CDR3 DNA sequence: TGCGCCAGCAGCCAAGGGCTCTGGGGCACTGAAGCTTTCTTT. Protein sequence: CASSQGLWGTEAFF.

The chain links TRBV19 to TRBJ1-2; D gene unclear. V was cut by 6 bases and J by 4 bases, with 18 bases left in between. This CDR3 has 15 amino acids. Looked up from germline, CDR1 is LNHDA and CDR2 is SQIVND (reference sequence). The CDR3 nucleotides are TGTGCCAGTAGCCTCCTGGGCACGACTCCCTATGGCTACACCTTC. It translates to CASSLLGTTPYGYTF.

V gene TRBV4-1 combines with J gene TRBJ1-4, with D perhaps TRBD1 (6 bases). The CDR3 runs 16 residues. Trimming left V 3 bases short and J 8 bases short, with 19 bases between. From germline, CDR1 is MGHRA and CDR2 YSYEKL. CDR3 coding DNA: TGCGCCAGCAGCCACCCCACGGCGGGGGCCCCGGAAAAACTGTTTTTT. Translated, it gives CASSHPTAGAPEKLFF.

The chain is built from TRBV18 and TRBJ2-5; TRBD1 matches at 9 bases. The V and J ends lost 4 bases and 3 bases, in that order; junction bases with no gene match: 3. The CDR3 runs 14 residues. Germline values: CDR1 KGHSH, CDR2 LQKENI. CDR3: CASSLTGGEETQYF. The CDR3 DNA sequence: TGTGCCAGCTCACTTACAGGGGGCGAAGAGACCCAGTACTTC.